A selection of T cell receptor beta chains follows, all from one sample in a study of cytomegalovirus exposure and HLA in healthy donors. The data were produced by immunoSEQ multiplex PCR, yet TCRdb's version contains in-frame clones alone and is incomplete. The table records fewer than 95,000 clones, roughly 73% of them present only once. Sequenced: PBMCs. The receptors here all came from a woman aged 40 to 50 in good health and CMV-seropositive. Each CDR3 is given with its conserved first and last residue. A D gene is named only where the DNA matches it firmly. Rows give clone size only sometimes, using once, few, many, or a class for an expanded clone.

j_call: TRBJ2-5
d_call: NA
v_call: TRBV6-6
clone_size: NA
cdr3_aa: CASRHQETQYF
cdr3_nt: TGTGCCAGCAGACATCAAGAGACCCAGTACTTC

j_call: TRBJ2-3
d_call: TRBD2
v_call: TRBV25-1
clone_size: NA
cdr3_aa: CAIILKLAGGWSQYF
cdr3_nt: TGTGCCATCATCCTCAAACTAGCGGGAGGTTGGTCGCAATATTTT

j_call: TRBJ1-1
d_call: TRBD1
v_call: TRBV14
clone_size: few
cdr3_aa: CASSTGALEAFF
cdr3_nt: TGTGCCAGTTCGACAGGGGCGCTAGAAGCTTTCTTT

j_call: TRBJ1-6
d_call: NA
v_call: TRBV5-1
clone_size: many
cdr3_aa: CASKSVGNSPLHF
cdr3_nt: TGCGCCAGCAAATCTGTCGGGAATTCACCCCTCCACTTT

j_call: TRBJ2-5
d_call: NA
v_call: TRBV7-6
clone_size: NA
cdr3_aa: CASSFYSRETQYF
cdr3_nt: TGTGCCAGCAGCTTTTACAGCAGGGAGACCCAGTACTTC

j_call: TRBJ2-7
d_call: TRBD2
v_call: TRBV27
clone_size: NA
cdr3_aa: CASSLRWEGRYEQYF
cdr3_nt: TGTGCCAGCAGTTTAAGGTGGGAGGGCCGGTACGAGCAGTACTTC

j_call: TRBJ1-1
d_call: NA
v_call: TRBV10-3
clone_size: few
cdr3_aa: CAISESGRQNTEAFF
cdr3_nt: TGTGCCATCAGTGAGTCGGGCAGACAGAACACTGAAGCTTTCTTT

j_call: TRBJ2-4
d_call: NA
v_call: TRBV5-8
clone_size: NA
cdr3_aa: CASSLGQLAKNIQYF
cdr3_nt: TGTGCCAGCAGCTTGGGACAGCTAGCCAAAAACATTCAGTACTTC

j_call: TRBJ1-1
d_call: NA
v_call: TRBV30
clone_size: NA
cdr3_aa: CAWSAGGNTEAFF
cdr3_nt: TGTGCCTGGAGTGCCGGGGGGAACACTGAAGCTTTCTTT

j_call: TRBJ1-2
d_call: NA
v_call: TRBV5-6
clone_size: NA
cdr3_aa: CASSLDRRWGYTF
cdr3_nt: TGTGCCAGCAGCTTGGACAGAAGGTGGGGCTACACCTTC

j_call: TRBJ2-3
d_call: NA
v_call: TRBV7-8
clone_size: NA
cdr3_aa: CASSPPSTDTQYF
cdr3_nt: TGTGCCAGCAGCCCCCCTAGCACAGATACGCAGTATTTT

j_call: TRBJ2-3
d_call: NA
v_call: TRBV18
clone_size: few
cdr3_aa: CASDNRDTQYF
cdr3_nt: TGTGCCAGCGATAACAGAGATACGCAGTATTTT

j_call: TRBJ1-5
d_call: TRBD1
v_call: TRBV6-1
clone_size: once
cdr3_aa: CASSASRGPPGLGNQPQHF
cdr3_nt: TGTGCCAGCAGTGCCTCCAGGGGGCCCCCGGGACTCGGCAATCAGCCCCAGCATTTT

j_call: TRBJ2-2
d_call: NA
v_call: TRBV5-6
clone_size: NA
cdr3_aa: CASSFRGNTGELFF
cdr3_nt: TGTGCCAGCAGCTTTAGGGGGAACACCGGGGAGCTGTTTTTT

j_call: TRBJ1-2
d_call: NA
v_call: TRBV7-2
clone_size: NA
cdr3_aa: CASSRGQMEGYGYTF
cdr3_nt: TGTGCCAGCAGCCGAGGACAGATGGAAGGCTATGGCTACACCTTC

j_call: TRBJ1-1
d_call: NA
v_call: TRBV10-3
clone_size: NA
cdr3_aa: CAIRAGLNTEAFF
cdr3_nt: TGTGCCATCAGGGCAGGGCTGAACACTGAAGCTTTCTTT

j_call: TRBJ2-7
d_call: TRBD2
v_call: TRBV9
clone_size: NA
cdr3_aa: CASSVSGTSFEQYF
cdr3_nt: TGTGCCAGCAGCGTGAGCGGGACCAGCTTCGAGCAGTACTTC

j_call: TRBJ2-1
d_call: TRBD1
v_call: TRBV27
clone_size: once
cdr3_aa: CASSTNRGNEQFF
cdr3_nt: TGTGCCAGCAGCACGAACAGGGGCAATGAGCAGTTCTTC

j_call: TRBJ2-1
d_call: NA
v_call: TRBV29-1
clone_size: NA
cdr3_aa: CSVAPSGGARAALFF
cdr3_nt: TGCAGCGTTGCCCCCTCGGGCGGGGCCCGGGCCGCCCTGTTCTTC

j_call: TRBJ2-7
d_call: TRBD2
v_call: TRBV27
clone_size: NA
cdr3_aa: CASSPGTSDYEQYF
cdr3_nt: TGTGCCAGCAGTCCCGGGACTAGCGACTACGAGCAGTACTTC

j_call: TRBJ2-7
d_call: NA
v_call: TRBV7-6
clone_size: NA
cdr3_aa: CASSLLDRTSDEQYF
cdr3_nt: TGTGCCAGCAGCCTATTGGACAGAACGAGCGACGAGCAGTACTTC

j_call: TRBJ2-7
d_call: TRBD1
v_call: TRBV5-4
clone_size: once
cdr3_aa: CASSTTAGGYEQYF
cdr3_nt: TGTGCCAGCAGCACTACGGCAGGGGGCTACGAGCAGTACTTC

j_call: TRBJ1-4
d_call: TRBD1
v_call: TRBV23-1
clone_size: NA
cdr3_aa: CASSQRTGEKLFF
cdr3_nt: TGCGCCAGCAGTCAAAGGACAGGTGAAAAACTGTTTTTT

j_call: TRBJ2-1
d_call: NA
v_call: TRBV7-2
clone_size: NA
cdr3_aa: CASTSTFNNEQFF
cdr3_nt: TGTGCCAGCACCTCCACTTTCAACAATGAGCAGTTCTTC

j_call: TRBJ1-2
d_call: TRBD1
v_call: TRBV29-1
clone_size: few
cdr3_aa: CSVIGTGRNYGYTF
cdr3_nt: TGCAGCGTTATTGGGACAGGAAGAAACTATGGCTACACCTTC

j_call: TRBJ2-3
d_call: NA
v_call: TRBV5-1
clone_size: NA
cdr3_aa: CASSLEGRGTDTQYF
cdr3_nt: TGCGCCAGCAGCTTGGAAGGCCGCGGGACAGATACGCAGTATTTT

j_call: TRBJ2-1
d_call: NA
v_call: TRBV2
clone_size: NA
cdr3_aa: CASSELSGVEQFF
cdr3_nt: TGTGCCAGCAGTGAACTCTCGGGTGTTGAGCAGTTCTTC

j_call: TRBJ2-3
d_call: NA
v_call: TRBV5-1
clone_size: NA
cdr3_aa: CASSAERGTDTQYF
cdr3_nt: TGCGCCAGCAGCGCGGAGCGGGGCACAGATACGCAGTATTTT

j_call: TRBJ2-2
d_call: NA
v_call: TRBV5-1
clone_size: NA
cdr3_aa: CASSLRQSGELFF
cdr3_nt: TGCGCCAGCAGCCTCAGACAGTCCGGGGAGCTGTTTTTT

j_call: TRBJ2-3
d_call: NA
v_call: TRBV29-1
clone_size: few
cdr3_aa: CSVDSQGGLDTQYF
cdr3_nt: TGCAGCGTTGATTCGCAGGGGGGTTTAGATACGCAGTATTTT

j_call: TRBJ1-1
d_call: TRBD1
v_call: TRBV27
clone_size: NA
cdr3_aa: CASSRTGANTEAFF
cdr3_nt: TGTGCCAGCAGTAGGACAGGCGCTAACACTGAAGCTTTCTTT

j_call: TRBJ2-5
d_call: NA
v_call: TRBV2
clone_size: NA
cdr3_aa: CASTRWGVLQETQYF
cdr3_nt: TGTGCCAGCACGCGGTGGGGCGTCCTTCAAGAGACCCAGTACTTC

j_call: TRBJ1-1
d_call: NA
v_call: TRBV7-6
clone_size: NA
cdr3_aa: CASSSWNTEAFF
cdr3_nt: TGTGCCAGCAGCTCCTGGAACACTGAAGCTTTCTTT

j_call: TRBJ1-5
d_call: TRBD1
v_call: TRBV5-6
clone_size: once
cdr3_aa: CASSSDRVQPQHF
cdr3_nt: TGTGCCAGCAGCTCCGACAGGGTTCAGCCCCAGCATTTT

j_call: TRBJ2-1
d_call: NA
v_call: TRBV5-8
clone_size: NA
cdr3_aa: CASSLGREVDEQFF
cdr3_nt: TGTGCCAGCAGCTTGGGTAGGGAGGTCGATGAGCAGTTCTTC

j_call: TRBJ2-5
d_call: TRBD2
v_call: TRBV7-3
clone_size: NA
cdr3_aa: CASSLYGGAWETQYF
cdr3_nt: TGTGCCAGCAGCTTATACGGGGGGGCGTGGGAGACCCAGTACTTC

j_call: TRBJ1-2
d_call: NA
v_call: TRBV28
clone_size: NA
cdr3_aa: CASSSAQGGGYTF
cdr3_nt: TGTGCCAGCAGTTCGGCCCAGGGAGGGGGCTACACCTTC

j_call: TRBJ2-3
d_call: TRBD2
v_call: TRBV7-6
clone_size: NA
cdr3_aa: CASSLESSGTTDTQYF
cdr3_nt: TGTGCCAGCAGCTTAGAGTCTAGCGGGACTACAGATACGCAGTATTTT

j_call: TRBJ2-7
d_call: TRBD1
v_call: TRBV5-1
clone_size: once
cdr3_aa: CASSLGNRGRGYEQYF
cdr3_nt: TGCGCCAGCAGCTTGGGGAACAGGGGACGTGGCTACGAGCAGTACTTC

j_call: TRBJ1-2
d_call: TRBD1
v_call: TRBV4-1
clone_size: few
cdr3_aa: CASSQAGQWYGYTF
cdr3_nt: TGCGCCAGCAGCCAAGCGGGACAGTGGTATGGCTACACCTTC

j_call: TRBJ2-3
d_call: TRBD2
v_call: TRBV6-6
clone_size: NA
cdr3_aa: CASSYGRGGTDTQYF
cdr3_nt: TGTGCCAGCAGTTACGGGCGGGGGGGAACAGATACGCAGTATTTT

j_call: TRBJ2-3
d_call: TRBD2
v_call: TRBV5-1
clone_size: NA
cdr3_aa: CASSLAGGTDTQYF
cdr3_nt: TGCGCCAGCAGCTTGGCGGGGGGTACAGATACGCAGTATTTT

j_call: TRBJ2-1
d_call: NA
v_call: TRBV11-3
clone_size: few
cdr3_aa: CASSLFPDNEQFF
cdr3_nt: TGTGCCAGCAGCTTATTTCCGGACAATGAGCAGTTCTTC

j_call: TRBJ2-7
d_call: TRBD1
v_call: TRBV7-3
clone_size: once
cdr3_aa: CASSSGQFLDEQYF
cdr3_nt: TGTGCCAGCAGCTCGGGACAGTTCCTAGACGAGCAGTACTTC

j_call: TRBJ2-1
d_call: TRBD1
v_call: TRBV9
clone_size: NA
cdr3_aa: CASSVVWTGSYNEQFF
cdr3_nt: TGTGCCAGCAGCGTAGTTTGGACAGGCTCCTACAATGAGCAGTTCTTC